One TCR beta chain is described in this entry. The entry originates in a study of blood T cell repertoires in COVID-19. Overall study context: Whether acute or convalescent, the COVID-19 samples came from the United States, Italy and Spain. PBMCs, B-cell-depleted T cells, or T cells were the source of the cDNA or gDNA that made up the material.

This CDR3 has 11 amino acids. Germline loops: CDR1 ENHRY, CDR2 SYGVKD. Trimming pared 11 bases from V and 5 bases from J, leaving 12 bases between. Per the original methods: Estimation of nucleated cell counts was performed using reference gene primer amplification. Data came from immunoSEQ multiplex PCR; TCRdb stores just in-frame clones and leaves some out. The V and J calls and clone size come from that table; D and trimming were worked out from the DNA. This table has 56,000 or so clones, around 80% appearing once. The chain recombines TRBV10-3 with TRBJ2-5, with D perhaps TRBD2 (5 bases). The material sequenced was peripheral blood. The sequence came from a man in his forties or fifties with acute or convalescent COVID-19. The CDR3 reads CAAGVGETQYF. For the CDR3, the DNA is TGTGCCGCCGGGGTGGGGGAGACCCAGTACTTC.